The rows below give T cell receptor beta chains drawn from one sample of a study of beta chain features in type 1 diabetes. The data were produced by immunoSEQ multiplex PCR, yet TCRdb's version contains in-frame clones alone and is incomplete. The sample consists of about 350,000 clones, roughly 21% of them appearing once. The specimen was naive CD4+ T cells from blood. These receptors were obtained from a woman under 30 in good health. CDR3s include the opening cysteine and the closing phenylalanine or tryptophan. Each record gives: V gene, J gene, clone size, D gene, CDR3 length, CDR3 protein, CDR3 DNA. A D gene is named only where the DNA matches it firmly. A clone size is listed for some rows: how often the clone was seen (once, few, many), or a class if it is expanded.

TRBV18,TRBJ2-3,.,.,15,CASSLRYSSTDTQYF,TGTGCCAGCTCACTTCGGTACTCTAGCACAGATACGCAGTATTTT
TRBV4-3,TRBJ2-3,.,.,16,CASSQGGVAQGYTQYF,TGCGCCAGCAGCCAAGGGGGCGTGGCCCAAGGGTATACGCAGTATTTT
TRBV2,TRBJ1-1,few,.,13,CASTGGYYTEAFF,TGTGCCAGCACAGGCGGGTACTACACTGAAGCTTTCTTT
TRBV11-1,TRBJ1-2,.,.,13,CASSAQGDYGYTF,TGTGCCAGCAGCGCACAGGGCGACTATGGCTACACCTTC
TRBV30,TRBJ1-1,.,.,12,CAWRQLNTEAFF,TGTGCCTGGAGACAGTTGAACACTGAAGCTTTCTTT
TRBV4-3,TRBJ1-2,few,.,14,CASSQDLNRDGYTF,TGCGCCAGCAGCCAAGATCTCAACAGGGACGGCTACACCTTC
TRBV19,TRBJ1-5,.,.,13,CASSIGLEQPQHF,TGTGCCAGTAGTATAGGTTTAGAACAGCCCCAGCATTTT
TRBV5-1,TRBJ1-3,few,.,15,CASSLAPGEENTIYF,TGCGCCAGCAGCTTGGCCCCAGGGGAAGAAAACACCATATATTTT
TRBV5-1,TRBJ2-3,.,.,13,CASSLGVAEGQYF,TGCGCCAGCAGCTTGGGGGTGGCAGAGGGGCAGTATTTT
TRBV5-4,TRBJ2-1,few,.,16,CASSLDGGARPNEQFF,TGTGCCAGCAGCTTGGACGGCGGGGCACGGCCCAATGAGCAGTTCTTC
TRBV2,TRBJ1-2,few,.,13,CASSEIRGYGYTF,TGTGCCAGCAGTGAAATAAGGGGCTATGGCTACACCTTC
TRBV5-5,TRBJ2-7,few,.,14,CASSMVAGNYEQYF,TGTGCCAGCAGCATGGTGGCGGGCAACTACGAGCAGTACTTC
TRBV7-8,TRBJ2-5,.,TRBD2,16,CASSPRRAGTQETQYF,TGTGCCAGCAGCCCCCGCCGAGCGGGAACACAAGAGACCCAGTACTTC
TRBV27,TRBJ2-3,once,.,15,CASSSRQARADTQYF,TGTGCCAGCAGTTCCCGACAGGCGCGGGCAGATACGCAGTATTTT
TRBV30,TRBJ1-2,.,.,12,CAWSVRVNGYTF,TGTGCCTGGAGTGTGAGGGTAAATGGCTACACCTTC
TRBV16,TRBJ2-5,few,TRBD2,17,CASSRTSSGHNQETQYF,TGTGCCAGCAGCCGAACCTCTAGCGGGCATAACCAAGAGACCCAGTACTTC
TRBV18,TRBJ1-1,.,.,15,CASSPQQTGNTEAFF,TGTGCCAGCTCACCTCAACAGACAGGGAACACTGAAGCTTTCTTT
TRBV7-6,TRBJ2-2,few,TRBD2,16,CASSLSGTSGTGELFF,TGTGCCAGCAGCTTAAGCGGGACTAGCGGTACCGGGGAGCTGTTTTTT
TRBV5-4,TRBJ2-5,few,.,13,CASHRQLQETQYF,TGTGCCAGTCATCGACAACTTCAAGAGACCCAGTACTTC
TRBV30,TRBJ2-1,.,.,11,CAWSVQNEQFF,TGTGCCTGGAGTGTACAAAATGAGCAGTTCTTC
TRBV5-8,TRBJ1-2,few,.,14,CASSLRGPRGGYTF,TGTGCCAGCAGCTTGAGGGGACCGAGGGGGGGCTACACCTTC
TRBV5-1,TRBJ1-3,.,TRBD1,14,CASSLTGYGNTIYF,TGCGCCAGCAGCCTGACAGGGTATGGAAACACCATATATTTT
TRBV29-1,TRBJ2-5,few,TRBD1,13,CSGGQVQVETQYF,TGCAGCGGAGGACAGGTTCAAGTAGAGACCCAGTACTTC
TRBV4-1,TRBJ1-4,few,.,15,CASSQEEGGNEKLFF,TGCGCCAGCAGCCAAGAAGAGGGTGGAAATGAAAAACTGTTTTTT
TRBV18,TRBJ1-4,few,.,15,CASSPGAGRGEKLFF,TGTGCCAGCTCCCCGGGAGCCGGACGGGGTGAAAAACTGTTTTTT
TRBV5-4,TRBJ2-5,.,TRBD1,14,CASSLQGNQETQYF,TGTGCCAGCAGCTTACAGGGGAACCAAGAGACCCAGTACTTC
TRBV10-3,TRBJ1-5,.,.,13,CAISERGSEPQHF,TGTGCCATCAGTGAGAGGGGGTCGGAGCCCCAGCATTTT
TRBV7-9,TRBJ2-1,few,TRBD2,15,CASSRTSGGYNEQFF,TGTGCCAGCAGCCGGACTAGCGGGGGATACAATGAGCAGTTCTTC
TRBV30,TRBJ2-7,.,TRBD1,13,CAWSGQAAGEQYF,TGTGCCTGGAGCGGACAGGCAGCTGGCGAGCAGTACTTC
TRBV30,TRBJ2-7,few,.,13,CAWSRGGTYEQYF,TGTGCCTGGAGTCGGGGCGGGACCTACGAGCAGTACTTC
TRBV25-1,TRBJ1-2,few,.,15,CASSESGVSYYGYTF,TGTGCCAGCAGTGAAAGCGGGGTATCATACTATGGCTACACCTTC
TRBV2,TRBJ2-2,few,TRBD1,13,CASTGQGPGELFF,TGTGCCAGCACGGGACAGGGCCCCGGGGAGCTGTTTTTT
TRBV6-5,TRBJ2-3,once,.,15,CASSYKGLSTDTQYF,TGTGCCAGCAGTTACAAGGGACTCAGCACAGATACGCAGTATTTT
TRBV27,TRBJ1-2,few,TRBD1,16,CASSFWPDREKEGYTF,TGTGCCAGCAGTTTTTGGCCTGACAGGGAGAAAGAAGGCTACACCTTC
TRBV4-3,TRBJ2-5,.,.,14,CASSQGRSQETQYF,TGCGCCAGCAGCCAAGGACGGAGCCAAGAGACCCAGTACTTC
TRBV6-1,TRBJ1-1,.,.,14,CASSDRAGYTEAFF,TGTGCCAGCAGTGACAGGGCGGGGTACACTGAAGCTTTCTTT
TRBV15,TRBJ1-1,.,.,15,CATSRDIPGGGEAFF,TGTGCCACCAGCAGAGATATACCAGGAGGTGGTGAAGCTTTCTTT
TRBV7-2,TRBJ2-7,.,TRBD1,15,CASNPGTGVRGEQYF,TGTGCCAGCAACCCCGGGACAGGGGTGCGCGGCGAGCAGTACTTC
TRBV7-2,TRBJ2-3,.,.,14,CASSLERAIDTQYF,TGTGCCAGCAGCTTAGAGAGGGCGATAGATACGCAGTATTTT
TRBV4-2,TRBJ2-6,.,TRBD2,15,CASSQEGGSANVLTF,TGTGCCAGCAGCCAAGAGGGAGGGTCTGCCAACGTCCTGACTTTC
TRBV7-2,TRBJ2-3,.,.,14,CASSRGPARDTQYF,TGTGCCAGCAGCCGAGGGCCGGCGAGGGATACGCAGTATTTT
TRBV5-6,TRBJ1-2,.,.,13,CASSPDSTYGYTF,TGTGCCAGCAGCCCGGACAGTACCTATGGCTACACCTTC